These 5 T cell receptor beta chains originate from one sample sequenced in a study of T-cell memory formation after mild COVID-19 (dated by TCRdb to about 2021). The library was produced with 5' RACE. The sample was run on an Illumina NovaSeq 6000. TCRdb passed the public sequencing reads through fastp at Q25 and MiXCR, retaining productive beta sequences. Rows are combined by CDR3 protein, so each entry shows the most common genes and DNA. This sample lists roughly 150,000 distinct CDR3 sequences; over 10% were detected once. Approximately 3.5% of the sample is taken by the ten largest. The specimen was PBMCs or a T cell subset sorted from them (not recorded which). These receptors originate from a man aged 18 to 29 who had mild COVID-19 (a few samples of this study predate the infection). The sample titles of this study are shuffled in the database, so cell type and time point are left out; the donor was told from shared clones.

A few counts support this clonotype. This chain links TRBV20-1 with TRBJ1-1, with D maybe TRBD1 (5 bases). V lost 5 bases and J 1 base, leaving 14 bases between the germline ends. This CDR3 contains 14 residues. The germline V gene has CDR1 DFQATT and CDR2 SNEGSKA (reference sequence). This chain's CDR3 is CSAPEAGPNTEAFF. The CDR3 nucleotides are TGCAGTGCTCCAGAAGCGGGGCCGAACACTGAAGCTTTCTTT.

The J gene is TRBJ2-7, the V gene TRBV7-2, with D perhaps matching TRBD1 or TRBD2 (5 bases each). The CDR3 is made up of 15 amino acids. Germline V gives CDR1 SGHTA, CDR2 FQGNSA. The V and J ends lost 3 bases and 2 bases respectively, with 14 bases between them. CDR3: CASSFSGTIPYEQYF. The CDR3 DNA follows: TGTGCCAGCAGCTTCTCCGGGACCATCCCCTACGAGCAGTACTTC. The whole variable domain, remainder taken from reference TRBV7-2 and TRBJ2-7, is GAGVSQSPSNKVTEKGKDVELRCDPISGHTALYWYRQSLGQGLEFLIYFQGNSAPDKSGLPSDRFSAERTGGSVSTLTIQRTQQEDSAVYLCASSFSGTIPYEQYFGPGTRLTVT.

Ten or more counts support this clonotype. The rearrangement uses TRBV7-2 and TRBJ2-3; D not resolved. Germline values: CDR1 SGHTA, CDR2 FQGNSA. The CDR3 contains 14 residues. V lost 2 bases and J lost 2, with 8 bases in between. The CDR3 reads CASSLSYSTDTQYF. As DNA, the CDR3 is TGTGCCAGCAGCTTATCTTACTCCACAGATACGCAGTATTTT.

The sample holds a few counts of this clonotype. This chain joins TRBV5-1 and TRBJ2-4, with D possibly being TRBD2 (5 bases). This CDR3 contains 16 residues. V was cut by 0 bases and J by 3 bases, with 13 bases left in between. Germline V gene data show CDR1 as SGHRS and CDR2 as YFSETQ. The chain's CDR3 is CASSLVVRGSKNIQYF. In DNA form, the CDR3 reads TGCGCCAGCAGCTTGGTAGTTCGGGGTAGCAAAAACATTCAGTACTTC. The full variable domain, with the rest looked up from reference TRBV5-1 and TRBJ2-4, is KAGVTQTPRYLIKTRGQQVTLSCSPISGHRSVSWYQQTPGQGLQFLFEYFSETQRNKGNFPGRFSGRQFSNSRSEMNVSTLELGDSALYLCASSLVVRGSKNIQYFGAGTRLSVL.

This clonotype was seen only a few times. V gene TRBV7-2 combines with J gene TRBJ2-7, with D perhaps TRBD2 (6 bases). The germline V gene has CDR1 SGHTA and CDR2 FQGNSA. This CDR3 comprises 14 residues. V was trimmed by 5 bases and J by 4 bases, leaving 15 bases between them. The chain's CDR3 is CASSLTGDGYEQYF. The CDR3 DNA is TGTGCCAGCAGCCTAACGGGGGACGGGTACGAGCAGTACTTC.